The entry below describes one TCR beta chain. This clonotype has a count of ten or more. Its antigen is not yet known. Per-base quality was not reported, and no clone a single base away is much larger than it. Stable Graves' hyperthyroidism was defined as no progression to ophthalmopathy during 18 months of follow-up. Hyperthyroidism patients were newly diagnosed, had a disease duration of under 2 months, and were aged 18 to 65 years. Exclusion was applied to patients with uncontrolled infections, other autoimmune diseases, pregnancy or lactation. Clinical symptoms, serum thyroxine and TRAb, thyroid ultrasound, and orbital computed tomography formed the basis for the diagnoses. PBMCs were isolated from 7.5 to 10 ml of fresh peripheral blood by Ficoll-Paque density gradient centrifugation. Total RNA was extracted using Trizol reagent, and RNA quality was assessed on an Agilent 2100 Bioanalyzer. The TCR beta CDR3 regions were amplified from the RNA transcripts. For the first round of RT-PCR on the TCR CDR3, the HTBI primer set was used together with the Qiagen OneStep RT-PCR kit. A second multiplex PCR round built the libraries, followed by size selection and purification. The libraries were sequenced on an Illumina HiSeq2000 using paired-end 100 bp reads. In the authors' own workflow: Raw data were processed with SOAPnuke, discarding reads with adapters, uncalled bases, mean Phred below 15, or no exact constant-primer or identifier match. COPE v1.2.5 was used to merge high-quality paired reads, and clonotypes were defined as unique nucleotide sequences. MiTCR v1.1 was used to align clonotypes to the IMGT TRBV, TRBD and TRBJ reference segments. Only V-J combinations with frequency above 0.0001, covering about 99% of repertoires, were analysed. A TCS score was defined as the ratio of F50 (clonal expansion) to E x V (chaos), with BLOSUM62-based TCRdist applied between CDR3 peptides within each V-J. Welch's t-statistics and random forest reduced 514 V-J features to roughly 13, which were used in a naive Bayes classifier (R e1071). In TCRdb, the public reads were trimmed at Q25 with fastp and aligned with MiXCR, with productive beta chains retained. All rows with the same CDR3 protein become a single entry with the most common DNA and genes. These V and J calls are TCRdb output, not the study's own analysis. A total of hundreds of thousands of distinct CDR3 sequences appear in this sample, 14% of them only once. The ten largest clonotypes hold 9.5% to 13% of the sample.

The sample is drawn from a study of T cells in Graves' hyperthyroidism and ophthalmopathy (dated by TCRdb to the late 2010s). Context from the whole study: Peripheral blood was collected at initial diagnosis, before any treatment. A discovery cohort of about a hundred patients, approximately 45 with Graves' ophthalmopathy and fewer than 65 with stable Graves' hyperthyroidism, was used to find distinguishing TCR V-J signatures. An independent validation cohort of about 19 hyperthyroidism patients and 17 patients who later progressed to ophthalmopathy tested prospective prediction of ophthalmopathy. The 75 to 100 discovery patients were randomly split 7:3 into training and test sets. The study also compared thyroid tissue and blood T-cell repertoires from 5 to 7 Graves' hyperthyroidism patients. Once sampling was done, hyperthyroidism patients were given methimazole at a starting dose of 30 mg daily, whereas ophthalmopathy patients were given high-dose intravenous methylprednisolone. The paper describes TCR Vbeta CDR3 sequencing of about 140 peripheral blood samples, made up of some 40 ophthalmopathy patients, 70 to 75 hyperthyroidism patients and 17 progressor patients.

General study outcomes and caveats: A model built on a 13 V-J signature distinguished ophthalmopathy from stable hyperthyroidism, reaching around 87% sensitivity and 81.08% specificity in cross-validation and 80%/75% in testing. Most expanded thyroid clonotypes (frequency above 0.001) were also detected in blood, suggesting blood repertoires may reflect thyroid immune responses. Sample size was not statistically predetermined, and blinding of investigators to group allocation was not performed. During validation, the model predicted progression to ophthalmopathy a median of around 6 months ahead of onset, with 70.59% sensitivity and less than 85% specificity.

Trimming leaves V shorter by 3 bases and J shorter by 5 bases, with the junction holding 12 bases beyond the gene matches. Inclusive of the bounding cysteine and phenylalanine, the CDR3 is 17 residues long. Just the 51-base CDR3 DNA is kept, in frame starting at base 1. The germline V gene (reference sequence) yields SEHNR for CDR1 and FQNEAQ for CDR2. The source of this sequence is a young woman with Graves' hyperthyroidism. The sample taken for sequencing was blood. The chain uses TRBV7-9 and TRBJ2-1; TRBD2 agrees with 8 junctional bases. This receptor carries the CDR3 CASSLAGTRDGNNEQFF. The bases read TGTGCCAGCAGCTTGGCCGGGACTAGAGACGGGAACAATGAGCAGTTCTTC.